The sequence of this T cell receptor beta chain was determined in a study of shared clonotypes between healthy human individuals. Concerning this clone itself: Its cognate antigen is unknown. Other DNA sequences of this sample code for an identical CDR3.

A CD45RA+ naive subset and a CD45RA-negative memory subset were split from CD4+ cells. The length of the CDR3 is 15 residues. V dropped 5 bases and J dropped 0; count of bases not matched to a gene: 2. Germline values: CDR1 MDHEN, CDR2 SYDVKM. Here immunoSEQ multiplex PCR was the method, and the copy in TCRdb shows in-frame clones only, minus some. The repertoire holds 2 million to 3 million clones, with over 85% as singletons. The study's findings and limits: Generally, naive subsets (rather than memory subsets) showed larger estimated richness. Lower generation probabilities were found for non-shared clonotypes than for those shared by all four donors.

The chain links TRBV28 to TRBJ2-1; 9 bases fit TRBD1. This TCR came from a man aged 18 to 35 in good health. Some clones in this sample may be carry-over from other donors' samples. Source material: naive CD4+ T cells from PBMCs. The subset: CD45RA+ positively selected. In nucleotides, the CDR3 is TGTGCCAGCAGTCCGGACAGGGGCTCCTACAATGAGCAGTTCTTC. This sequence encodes CASSPDRGSYNEQFF.